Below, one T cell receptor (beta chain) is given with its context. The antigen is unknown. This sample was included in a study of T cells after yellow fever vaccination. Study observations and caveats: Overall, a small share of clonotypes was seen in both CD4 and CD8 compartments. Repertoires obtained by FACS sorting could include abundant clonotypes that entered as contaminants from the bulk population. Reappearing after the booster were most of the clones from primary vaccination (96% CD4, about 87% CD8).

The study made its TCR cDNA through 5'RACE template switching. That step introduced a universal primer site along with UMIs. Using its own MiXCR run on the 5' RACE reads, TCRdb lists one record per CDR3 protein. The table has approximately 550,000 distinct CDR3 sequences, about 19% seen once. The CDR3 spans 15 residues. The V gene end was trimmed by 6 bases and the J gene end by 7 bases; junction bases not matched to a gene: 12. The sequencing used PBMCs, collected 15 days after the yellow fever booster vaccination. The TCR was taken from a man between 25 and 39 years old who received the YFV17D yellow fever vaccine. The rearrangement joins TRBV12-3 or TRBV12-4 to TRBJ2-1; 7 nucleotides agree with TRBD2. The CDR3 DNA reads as TGTGCCAGCAGCCCCGGACTAGTTGGAGTGAATGAGCAGTTCTTC. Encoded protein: CASSPGLVGVNEQFF.